This paragraph reports one T cell receptor (beta chain). Its antigen is unidentified. This record comes from a study of cytomegalovirus exposure and HLA in healthy donors. Study-level points and caveats: Among the most significant clusters, several appeared linked to common viral pathogens in a later analysis.

A multiplex PCR was run with 60 Vbeta primers and 13 Jbeta primers. Profiled with immunoSEQ multiplex PCR; TCRdb holds only in-frame clones, not every one. The sample shows some 160,000 clones, about 86% of them seen only once. The CDR3 has 12 residues. The V end was cut by 5 bases, the J end by 7 bases, with 12 bases between. In germline, CDR1 is SGHNT, CDR2 YENEEA. This TCR came from a woman aged 18 to 35 in good health and CMV-seronegative. Material: PBMCs. V usage is TRBV11-3 and J usage is TRBJ2-7; perhaps TRBD1 as D (6 bases). CDR3 loop: CASSPDTGEQYF. The DNA of the CDR3 is TGTGCCAGCAGCCCAGATACAGGGGAGCAGTACTTC.